These 15 T cell receptor beta chains originate from one sample sequenced in a study of CD8+ T cells in alopecia areata. Treatment given: oral pan-JAK inhibitor, 5-10 mg twice daily. The sequencing template was cDNA reverse transcribed from extracted RNA. Only in-frame clones appear in the TCRdb table, and some are missing; sequencing was by immunoSEQ multiplex PCR. The data show roughly 140,000 clones, roughly four fifths seen once. Specimen: CD8+ T cells sorted from blood, collected at week 4, from a patient treated with tofacitinib. The receptors stem from a human donor with alopecia areata.

The V call is TRBV7-2, the J call TRBJ2-5, with 8 bases that match TRBD1. This CDR3 contains 16 residues. With V trimmed by 1 base and J by 5 bases, 9 bases remained unmatched. Per germline, CDR1 SGHTA and CDR2 FQGNSA. The CDR3 is CASSLEAGGAYETQYF. CDR3 sequence (DNA): TGTGCCAGCAGCTTAGAGGCAGGGGGCGCATATGAGACCCAGTACTTC.

This clone came up once. CDR3 bases: TGTGCCAGCAGCCAAGATGCCCTGAACTCCTACGAGCAGTACTTC. Protein product: CASSQDALNSYEQYF. J is TRBJ2-7 and V is TRBV4-2, with D unresolved. CDR1 is LGHNA, CDR2 YNFKEQ, per germline. The V and J ends lost 0 bases and 0 bases respectively, with 9 bases between them. This CDR3 region has 15 residues.

The chain uses TRBV4-3 and TRBJ2-7; 9 bases fit TRBD2. V trimming: 0 bases; J trimming: 1 base; junction bases outside the gene matches: 4. This CDR3 comprises 16 residues. In germline, CDR1 is LGHNA, CDR2 YSLEER. Here the CDR3 reads CASSQEFSGGSYEQYF. CDR3 sequence (DNA): TGCGCCAGCAGCCAAGAATTTAGCGGGGGATCCTACGAGCAGTACTTC.

The chain links TRBV7-6 to TRBJ2-1; D gene unclear. The germline V gene encodes CDR1 SGHVS and CDR2 FNYEAQ. The CDR3 is made up of 11 amino acids. Trimming left V 3 bases short and J 8 bases short, with 5 bases between. The CDR3 reads CASSFRDEQFF. For the CDR3, the DNA is TGTGCCAGCAGCTTTCGGGATGAGCAGTTCTTC.

V gene TRBV7-9 combines with J gene TRBJ2-1, with TRBD2 matching over 7 bases. The germline V gene has CDR1 SEHNR and CDR2 FQNEAQ (reference sequence). J gave up 4 bases and V 6 bases, and 3 bases lay outside the gene matches. The CDR3 spans 13 residues. The CDR3 region has the DNA TGTGCCAGCAGTCGGGGGGAATACAATGAGCAGTTCTTC. It specifies CASSRGEYNEQFF.

V usage is TRBV5-1 and J usage is TRBJ2-2; D unresolved. Germline values: CDR1 SGHRS, CDR2 YFSETQ. The CDR3 is 11 amino acids. The V gene lost 5 bases and the J gene lost 3 bases, with 2 bases spanning the gap. CDR3: CASSYTGELFF. Written as DNA, the CDR3 is TGCGCCAGCAGTTACACCGGGGAGCTGTTTTTT.

This clone was found once. This chain joins TRBV7-9 and TRBJ1-2, with unresolved D. This CDR3 has 14 residues. V lost 2 bases and J 8 bases, leaving 15 bases between the germline ends. The germline V gene encodes CDR1 SEHNR and CDR2 FQNEAQ (reference sequence). The CDR3: CASSLPGTMVGYTF. The CDR3 DNA sequence: TGTGCCAGCAGCTTACCCGGAACTATGGTAGGCTACACCTTC.

The chain couples TRBV5-6 to TRBJ1-6; D may be TRBD1 (5 bases). V was trimmed by 0 bases and J by 10 bases, leaving 8 bases between them. CDR3 length: 13 residues. Germline CDR1 reads SGHDT; CDR2 reads YYEEEE. The CDR3 here is CASSLGGLSPLHF. Written as DNA, the CDR3 is TGTGCCAGCAGCTTGGGGGGACTGTCACCCCTCCACTTT.

The chain recombines TRBV29-1 with TRBJ1-2; D ambiguous. Germline V gene data show CDR1 as SQVTM and CDR2 as ANQGSEA. This CDR3 is 11 amino acids long. V was shortened by 4 bases and J by 6 bases, with 9 bases between the two germline ends. CDR3 protein: CSVVKGNGYTF. The CDR3 bases are TGCAGCGTTGTGAAGGGAAATGGCTACACCTTC.

CDR3 sequence reads: CASSLEWQGNTEAFF. The CDR3 DNA is TGCGCCAGCAGCTTGGAATGGCAGGGAAACACTGAAGCTTTCTTT. The chain employs TRBV5-1 and TRBJ1-1; D might be TRBD1 (5 bases). Germline loops: CDR1 SGHRS, CDR2 YFSETQ. The V and J ends lost 0 bases and 2 bases respectively, with 11 bases between them. The CDR3 consists of 15 residues.

The V call is TRBV5-1, the J call TRBJ2-1; D is uncertain. Per the germline V gene, CDR1 is SGHRS and CDR2 is YFSETQ. Trimming pared 4 bases from V and 2 bases from J, leaving 4 bases between. This CDR3 region has 12 residues. The CDR3 sequence: CASSRTYNEQFF. The CDR3 nucleotides read TGCGCCAGCAGCCGGACCTACAATGAGCAGTTCTTC.

CDR3 sequence: CASSEIGPDTQYF. The CDR3 region has the DNA TGCGCCAGCAGTGAGATAGGCCCAGATACGCAGTATTTT. The chain is built from TRBV10-2 and TRBJ2-3, with D unresolved. The V end was cut by 2 bases, the J end by 4 bases, with 7 bases between. CDR1 and CDR2 from the germline V gene are WSHSY and SAAADI. This CDR3 comprises 13 residues.

The V and J genes are TRBV12-5 and TRBJ2-3, with 7 bases fitting TRBD1. The CDR3 runs to 15 residues. Losses at the gene ends were 1 base for V and 2 bases for J; bases not matched to a gene: 3. Germline V gene data show CDR1 as LGHNT and CDR2 as FRNRAP. The CDR3 nucleotides are TGTGCTAGTGGTTTGGCGACAGGGTACACAGATACGCAGTATTTT. It yields the protein CASGLATGYTDTQYF.

The J gene is TRBJ2-7, the V gene TRBV4-1; 7 positions match TRBD1. V shed 2 bases and J 1 base; nucleotides not matched to a gene: 5. The CDR3 contains 15 residues. The germline V gene encodes CDR1 MGHRA and CDR2 YSYEKL. The CDR3 DNA reads TGCGCCAGCAGCCAAACAATGACAGGGTCCTACGAGCAGTACTTC. Translation gives CASSQTMTGSYEQYF.

The V gene is TRBV4-1, the J gene TRBJ2-5; TRBD2 aligns across 7 bases. V lost 4 bases, J lost 4 bases, and 6 bases stayed unmatched. The germline V gene has CDR1 MGHRA and CDR2 YSYEKL. This CDR3 comprises 14 residues. CDR3 amino acids: CASSPRLARETQYF. The CDR3 DNA follows: TGCGCCAGCAGCCCCAGACTAGCACGAGAGACCCAGTACTTC.